Each of the 27 T cell receptor beta chains below was sequenced from the same sample in a study of blood T cell repertoires in COVID-19. TCRdb keeps only in-frame clones here, not all; method: immunoSEQ multiplex PCR. The profile shows hundreds of thousands of clones, under 95% of them singletons. The sample was PBMCs or T cells enriched from blood (not recorded which). The source of these receptors is a woman younger than 35 who had recovered from COVID-19.

This clone came up a few times. V and J are TRBV9 and TRBJ1-1; 10 bases are shared with TRBD1. The CDR3 runs 15 residues. Germline CDR1 reads SGDLS; CDR2 reads YYNGEE. V trimming: 0 bases; J trimming: 5 bases; junction bases outside the gene matches: 4. The CDR3 DNA sequence: TGTGCCAGCAGCGTAGAGGGACAGGGGAATACTGAAGCTTTCTTT. Translating it yields CASSVEGQGNTEAFF.

The rearrangement uses TRBV24-1 and TRBJ1-2; D not resolved. V was trimmed by 3 bases and J by 8 bases, leaving 15 bases between them. The germline V gene encodes CDR1 KGHDR and CDR2 SFDVKD. CDR3 length: 14 residues. The CDR3 DNA reads TGTGCCACCAGTGATCCCGGGAGCCTCCCCGGCTACACCTTC. The encoded protein is CATSDPGSLPGYTF.

The chain recombines TRBV4-1 with TRBJ2-7; 10 bases agree with TRBD2. This CDR3 region has 16 residues. From germline, CDR1 is MGHRA and CDR2 YSYEKL. J was trimmed by 1 base and V by 0 bases; bases with no gene match: 3. The CDR3 DNA sequence: TGCGCCAGCAGCCAAGAAAGGACTAGCGGATCCTACGAGCAGTACTTC. Amino acids: CASSQERTSGSYEQYF.

V gene TRBV6-6 combines with J gene TRBJ2-4; TRBD1 might be the D (5 bases). Germline V gene lookup returns CDR1 MNHNY and CDR2 SVGAGI (reference sequence). Trimming removed 5 bases from V and 0 bases from J, with 11 bases in between. The CDR3 length is 15 residues. CDR3 protein: CASSHDSLAKNIQYF. DNA of the CDR3: TGTGCCAGCAGTCACGACAGCCTAGCCAAAAACATTCAGTACTTC.

This clone was counted only a few times. The chain employs TRBV6-5 and TRBJ2-7; 10 nucleotides match TRBD1. The CDR3 consists of 13 residues. The junction had 3 bases not matched to a gene; V was cut back by 6 bases and J by 4 bases. Germline V gene data show CDR1 as MNHEY and CDR2 as SVGAGI. In DNA form, the CDR3 reads TGTGCCAGCAGGGGACAGGGGCGTTACGAGCAGTACTTC. This gives the protein CASRGQGRYEQYF.

The chain links TRBV18 to TRBJ2-5; D is uncertain. Germline values: CDR1 KGHSH, CDR2 LQKENI. The CDR3 length is 12 residues. V was pared by 4 bases and J by 3 bases, with 6 bases between. CDR3 amino acids: CASSQQKETQYF. The CDR3 region has the DNA TGTGCCAGCTCACAACAAAAAGAGACCCAGTACTTC.

This rearrangement joins TRBV28 to TRBJ2-7, with TRBD1 as a possible D gene (6 bases). Germline V gene lookup returns CDR1 MDHEN and CDR2 SYDVKM. This CDR3 comprises 16 residues. The V and J ends lost 8 bases and 6 bases respectively, with 26 bases between them. CDR3 in DNA: TGTGCCAGCGTCCCTCCTTCGGGACACAACCTTCGCGAGCAGTACTTC. Translating gives CASVPPSGHNLREQYF.

The chain is built from TRBV29-1 and TRBJ2-7; 10 nucleotides match TRBD1. The CDR3 contains 13 residues. Germline CDR1 SQVTM, CDR2 ANQGSEA. J was trimmed by 5 bases and V by 8 bases; bases with no gene match: 9. This CDR3 is CSTTAGTGDEQYF. CDR3 nucleotides: TGCAGCACAACCGCCGGGACAGGGGACGAGCAGTACTTC.

V and J are TRBV7-2 and TRBJ1-5, with a tentative D call TRBD1 (5 bases). Germline CDR1 SGHTA, CDR2 FQGNSA. Trimming cost V 5 bases and J 5 bases, with 13 bases left between them. This CDR3 spans 14 amino acids. CDR3 region: CASSTTGGYQPQHF. The DNA of the CDR3 is TGTGCCAGCAGCACAACGGGGGGTTATCAGCCCCAGCATTTT.

The V call is TRBV5-1, the J call TRBJ2-6; no firm D call. Per the germline V gene, CDR1 is SGHRS and CDR2 is YFSETQ. The V gene lost 0 bases and the J gene lost 4 bases, with 5 bases spanning the gap. This CDR3 comprises 14 residues. The CDR3 bases are TGCGCCAGCAGCTTGGACGGGGGGGCCAACGTCCTGACTTTC. It codes for CASSLDGGANVLTF.

The CDR3 DNA sequence: TGTGCCAGTAGCTCGACTAATGAAAAACTGTTTTTT. Translating it yields CASSSTNEKLFF. This chain connects TRBV19 to TRBJ1-4; D is unclear. This CDR3 region has 12 residues. The germline CDR1 and CDR2 sequences are LNHDA and SQIVND (reference sequence). V was cut by 6 bases and J by 2 bases, with 4 bases left in between. Based on the CDR3 plus reference TRBV19 and TRBJ1-4, the full variable domain is DGGITQSPKYLFRKEGQNVTLSCEQNLNHDAMYWYRQDPGQGLRLIYYSQIVNDFQKGDIAEGYSVSREKKESFPLTVTSAQKNPTAFYLCASSSTNEKLFFGSGTQLSVL.

The rearrangement joins TRBV7-9 to TRBJ1-2; D possibly corresponds to TRBD1 (6 bases). CDR3 length: 18 residues. The V gene lost 1 base and the J gene lost 1 base, with 19 bases spanning the gap. Germline CDR1 SEHNR, CDR2 FQNEAQ (reference sequence). The CDR3 DNA is TGTGCCAGCAGCTTAGTCGAGATGGGGCAGGGGCATAACTATGGCTACACCTTC. Residues: CASSLVEMGQGHNYGYTF.

The chain is built from TRBV28 and TRBJ1-5, with a possible D match to TRBD1 (6 bases). The CDR3 extends over 14 amino acids. Germline V gives CDR1 MDHEN, CDR2 SYDVKM. Trimming pared 7 bases from V and 7 bases from J, leaving 17 bases between. The DNA of the CDR3 is TGTGCCAGCATTCCCCTGGACAGAGGCCAGCCCCAGCATTTT. It yields the protein CASIPLDRGQPQHF.

The chain employs TRBV27 and TRBJ1-3, with 8 nucleotides matching TRBD1. V was pared by 0 bases and J by 4 bases, with 8 bases of the junction left unmatched. This CDR3 has 17 amino acids. The germline V gene has CDR1 MNHEY and CDR2 SMNVEV (reference sequence). CDR3: CASSLSHPRTGGNTIYF. CDR3 in DNA: TGTGCCAGCAGTTTATCCCACCCAAGGACAGGGGGAAACACCATATATTTT.

The chain is built from TRBV7-2 and TRBJ2-7; no clear D gene. V gave up 4 bases and J gave up 1 base, with 11 bases separating them. Germline CDR1 is SGHTA and CDR2 is FQGNSA. The CDR3 length is 14 residues. The CDR3 here is CASSWSRDSYEQYF. The CDR3 bases are TGTGCCAGCAGCTGGTCTAGAGATTCCTACGAGCAGTACTTC.

This rearrangement joins TRBV3-1 (or the pseudogene TRBV3-2) to TRBJ1-2, with 9 positions matching TRBD1. The CDR3 spans 13 residues. Per germline, CDR1 LGHDT and CDR2 YNNKEL (reference sequence). V dropped 1 base and J dropped 8; count of bases not matched to a gene: 2. CDR3 amino acids: CASSQGTGDGYTF. CDR3 DNA sequence: TGTGCCAGCAGCCAAGGGACAGGGGACGGCTACACCTTC.

V and J are TRBV18 and TRBJ1-1; maybe TRBD1 (5 bases). The CDR3 runs 14 residues. Trimming stripped 4 bases from V and 3 bases from J, with 12 bases between. Germline V gene data show CDR1 as KGHSH and CDR2 as LQKENI. The CDR3 loop is CASSQQGPDTEAFF. CDR3 in DNA: TGTGCCAGCTCACAGCAGGGTCCGGACACTGAAGCTTTCTTT.

Only one count was recorded for this clone. The chain has TRBV24-1 and TRBJ2-2; D is undetermined. The germline V gene has CDR1 KGHDR and CDR2 SFDVKD. Trimming removed 5 bases at V and 6 bases at J, with 18 bases between. The CDR3 is 16 residues long. The chain's CDR3 is CATSGPRLGFAGELFF. DNA for the CDR3: TGTGCCACCAGTGGTCCGAGACTCGGATTTGCCGGGGAGCTGTTTTTT.

The chain combines TRBV28 with TRBJ2-1, with a tentative D call TRBD2 (5 bases). CDR1 is MDHEN, CDR2 SYDVKM, per germline. The CDR3 sequence is 14 residues long. Trimming took off 7 bases at V and 9 bases at J, with 19 bases between the two ends. The CDR3 spells CASTQRIARVEQFF. In DNA, the CDR3 is TGTGCCAGCACTCAGCGAATAGCGAGGGTTGAGCAGTTCTTC.

This sequence joins TRBV3-1 (or the pseudogene TRBV3-2) and TRBJ1-1, with D unresolved. CDR1 and CDR2 from the germline V gene are LGHDT and YNNKEL (reference sequence). Trimming stripped 2 bases from V and 4 bases from J, with 17 bases between. The CDR3 sequence is 16 residues long. The DNA of the CDR3 is TGTGCCAGCAGCCAAATTTTAACGCCAGTTTCCACTGAAGCTTTCTTT. Protein: CASSQILTPVSTEAFF.

This rearrangement joins TRBV13 to TRBJ2-1; perhaps TRBD2 as D (5 bases). The CDR3 runs to 16 residues. The V gene lost 0 bases and the J gene lost 8 bases, with 17 bases spanning the gap. The germline CDR1 and CDR2 sequences are PRHDT and FYEKMQ (reference sequence). In DNA form, the CDR3 reads TGTGCCAGCAGCTTAGGCCTACTCGCGGCGGAGGATGAGCAGTTCTTC. Protein product: CASSLGLLAAEDEQFF.

V usage is TRBV19 and J usage is TRBJ2-2; no clear D. The CDR3 runs 12 residues. Trimming removed 5 bases from V and 3 bases from J, with 4 bases in between. Germline V gives CDR1 LNHDA, CDR2 SQIVND (reference sequence). The CDR3 loop reads CASSLYTGELFF. The CDR3 DNA sequence: TGTGCCAGTAGTCTTTACACCGGGGAGCTGTTTTTT.

CDR3 in amino acids: CASSLFTGGRNTEAFF. The CDR3 coding sequence is TGTGCCAGCAGCTTATTTACAGGGGGTCGGAACACTGAAGCTTTCTTT. The J gene is TRBJ1-1, the V gene TRBV7-2; 8 positions match TRBD1. V was pared by 2 bases and J by 1 base, with 6 bases of the junction left unmatched. Germline CDR1 and CDR2: SGHTA and FQGNSA. The length of the CDR3 is 16 residues.

This chain uses TRBV12-3 or TRBV12-4 with TRBJ2-3; possible D gene TRBD2, 5 bases. V was clipped by 5 bases and J by 5 bases, with 11 bases between them. The CDR3 sequence is 13 residues long. The CDR3, as DNA: TGTGCCAGCAGTGCCCTCGGGAAAGATACGCAGTATTTT. Encoded protein: CASSALGKDTQYF.

Remarks on this clone: Possible read error: a much larger clone is one base away. The chain links TRBV11-2 to TRBJ2-1; the D is unclear. The CDR3 is made up of 11 amino acids. The V end was cut by 5 bases, the J end by 5 bases, with 4 bases between. Germline CDR1 reads SGHAT; CDR2 reads FQNNGV. CDR3 in amino acids: CASSLNNEQFF. Written as DNA, the CDR3 is TGTGCCAGCAGCCTTAACAATGAGCAGTTCTTC. Combining the CDR3 with reference TRBV11-2 and TRBJ2-1 gives the whole variable domain EAGVAQSPRYKIIEKRQSVAFWCNPISGHATLYWYQQILGQGPKLLIQFQNNGVVDDSQLPKDRFSAERLKGVDSTLKIQPAKLEDSAVYLCASSLNNEQFFGPGTRLTVL.

The rearrangement uses TRBV29-1 and TRBJ1-2; the D is unclear. From germline, CDR1 is SQVTM and CDR2 ANQGSEA. V was cut by 3 bases and J by 8 bases, with 4 bases left in between. The CDR3 is 9 amino acids. The CDR3 protein is CSVEGGYTF. The CDR3 nucleotides are TGCAGCGTTGAGGGCGGCTACACCTTC. The variable domain in full, completed from reference TRBV29-1 and TRBJ1-2, reads SAVISQKPSRDICQRGTSLTIQCQVDSQVTMMFWYRQQPGQSLTLIATANQGSEATYESGFVIDKFPISRPNLTFSTLTVSNMSPEDSSIYLCSVEGGYTFGSGTRLTVV.

The rearrangement uses TRBV7-9 and TRBJ1-1; D not certain. CDR1 is SEHNR and CDR2 is FQNEAQ in the germline V gene (reference sequence). The V end was cut by 1 base, the J end by 3 bases, with 12 bases between. The CDR3 covers 15 residues. The CDR3: CASSLERGRDTEAFF. The CDR3 nucleotides read TGTGCCAGCAGCTTAGAGCGGGGAAGGGACACTGAAGCTTTCTTT.